The present T cell receptor (beta chain) was sequenced within a study of Tregs in tolerant kidney transplant recipients. Study outcomes and limitations: The most relevant donor-specific Treg TCRbeta repertoire apparently came from expansion with activated donor B cells. Few patients were studied, so findings need validation in larger groups.

Of note for this clone: Its antigen is unidentified.

This CDR3 spans 15 amino acids. With 4 bases removed from V and 4 bases from J, the gap between germline ends came to 18 bases. The V gene's germline CDR1 is SGDLS and CDR2 YYNGEE. TCRdb's copy holds only in-frame clones and misses some; the assay was immunoSEQ multiplex PCR. There are about 240,000 clones in the sample; about four fifths occur only once, and roughly 0.67% lies in the top ten. Unstimulated Tregs (CD4+CD25+CD127-) and CD4+CD25- non-Tregs were sorted from PBMCs. V usage is TRBV9 and J usage is TRBJ2-7; D might be TRBD1 (5 bases). Sequencing was done on a sample of CD4+ T cells from blood. This clonotype originated in a human donor in good health. The CDR3 region has the DNA TGTGCCAGCAGCAAAAGAGACAGCCTCTCTTACGAGCAGTACTTC. This gives the protein CASSKRDSLSYEQYF. The full variable domain, its missing parts supplied by reference TRBV9 and TRBJ2-7, is DSGVTQTPKHLITATGQRVTLRCSPRSGDLSVYWYQQSLDQGLQFLIQYYNGEERAKGNILERFSAQQFPDLHSELNLSSLELGDSALYFCASSKRDSLSYEQYFGPGTRLTVT.